This T cell receptor beta chain was recovered during a study of T cell repertoires in cytomegalovirus infection. Trimming took off 3 bases at V and 5 bases at J, with 8 bases between the two ends. The CDR3 is made up of 12 amino acids. TCRdb reanalysed the reads using MiXCR and keeps one entry per CDR3 protein. The sample yields approximately 730,000 distinct CDR3 sequences, around 31% seen once. Concerning this clonotype: Antigen: not known.

The sequence derives from a human donor in good health (CMV status not recorded). Some clones in this sample may be carry-over from other donors' samples. This sample comprised cultured PBMCs, obtained from culture after CMV antigen stimulation. This rearrangement joins TRBV12-3 or TRBV12-4 to TRBJ2-7; D is unresolved. Written as DNA, the CDR3 is TGTGCCAGCAGTTTTGGGGTCCACGAGCAGTACTTC. The encoded protein is CASSFGVHEQYF.